These T cell receptor beta chains were read from a single sample in a study of human T cells and chemical hapten exposure. TCRdb reprocessed the RACE reads with MiXCR, giving one entry per CDR3 protein. The top ten hold about 1.6% of the sample, which has roughly 100,000 distinct CDR3 sequences, less than 15% seen once. Sequencing used whole blood, obtained in connection with sensitization to the hapten diphenylcyclopropenone (DPC). These receptors were taken from a woman aged 45-59 years with alopecia areata. Some clones in this sample may be carry-over from other donors' samples. Each CDR3 is given with its conserved first and last residue. The D gene is left open where the match is weak. Size is stated for part of the rows, as once, few or many counts, or as a class when the clone is expanded.

.	TRBJ2-7	.	TRBV6-5	TGTGCCAGCAGTTACTCGCTACTCGGAGACTCCTACGAGCAGTACTTC	CASSYSLLGDSYEQYF
.	TRBJ1-2	.	TRBV12-3/TRBV12-4	TGTGCCAGCAGTTTTCAGGGGTCGAACTATGGCTACACCTTC	CASSFQGSNYGYTF
.	TRBJ2-3	.	TRBV20-1	TGCAGTGCTAGAGGACAGCATAGCACAGATACGCAGTATTTT	CSARGQHSTDTQYF
.	TRBJ2-3	few	TRBV6-2/TRBV6-3	TGTGCCAGCAGTTACGGTCCAGGGAGCACAGATACGCAGTATTTT	CASSYGPGSTDTQYF
TRBD2	TRBJ2-5	many	TRBV29-1	TGCAGCGTTGCAACTAGCGCAGAGACCCAGTACTTC	CSVATSAETQYF
TRBD1	TRBJ2-5	few	TRBV4-2	TGTGCCAGCAGCCAAGATGGGGTGACAGGGGAAGAGACCCAGTACTTC	CASSQDGVTGEETQYF
.	TRBJ2-3	many	TRBV5-1	TGCGCCAGCAATGAGGGTAGCGTAGGAGATACGCAGTATTTT	CASNEGSVGDTQYF
TRBD1	TRBJ2-1	.	TRBV24-1	TGTGCCACCAGTGGTCGAAGGGGGCTGAATGAGCAGTTCTTC	CATSGRRGLNEQFF
.	TRBJ2-1	many	TRBV7-6	TGTGCCAGCAGCTTATCGGCACAGGTGACCTACAATGAGCAGTTCTTC	CASSLSAQVTYNEQFF
TRBD1	TRBJ2-4	.	TRBV28	TGTGCCAGCGCCGGGACAGACAAAAACATTCAGTACTTC	CASAGTDKNIQYF
.	TRBJ1-2	few	TRBV4-1	TGCGCCAGCAGCCAAGATCCCTCCGGGGTGAACTATGGCTACACCTTC	CASSQDPSGVNYGYTF
TRBD1	TRBJ1-1	few	TRBV11-2	TGTGCCAGCAGCTTATACCTTGGCCGGATGATGACAGGGGGGATCGAAGCTTTCTTT	CASSLYLGRMMTGGIEAFF
.	TRBJ2-7	few	TRBV11-2	TGTGCCAGCAGCCCAAGAACAGGATCCGAGCAGTACTTC	CASSPRTGSEQYF
TRBD1	TRBJ2-7	.	TRBV20-1	TGCAGTGCTCAGGTTCTGGACAGGGGTACCTACGAGCAGTACTTC	CSAQVLDRGTYEQYF
.	TRBJ2-4	.	TRBV5-5	TGTGCCAGCAGCTTGGCAGTGGTGGGAGGCAAAAACATTCAGTACTTC	CASSLAVVGGKNIQYF
.	TRBJ2-5	.	TRBV2	TGTGCCAGCAGTGCGAAATCGGAGACCCAGTACTTC	CASSAKSETQYF
.	TRBJ1-1	many	TRBV28	TGTGCCAGCAGCGGATTGGGGTACACTGAAGCTTTCTTT	CASSGLGYTEAFF
TRBD2	TRBJ2-1	.	TRBV28	TGTGCCAGCAGACAAAAACTAGCGCGTTTCAATGAGCAGTTCTTC	CASRQKLARFNEQFF